Below are 23 T cell receptor beta chains sequenced from a single sample in a study of blood T cell repertoires in COVID-19. TCRdb keeps only in-frame clones here, not all; method: immunoSEQ multiplex PCR. The sample comprises approximately 180,000 clones, 81% of which are singletons, and about 12% rests with the top ten. The sample consisted of peripheral blood. These receptor sequences come from an elderly woman with COVID-19, enrolled during active disease.

This clone has only a few counts. The chain has TRBV10-2 and TRBJ1-2, with a weak D call TRBD1 (6 bases). There are 14 residues in the CDR3. The germline gives CDR1 WSHSY, CDR2 SAAADI. The V end was cut by 5 bases, the J end by 4 bases, with 14 bases between. CDR3 sequence: CASSSQGISYGYTF. DNA of the CDR3: TGCGCCAGCAGTTCGCAGGGGATAAGCTATGGCTACACCTTC.

The chain joins TRBV3-1 (or the pseudogene TRBV3-2) to TRBJ2-5; 12 bases match TRBD2. The CDR3 has 16 amino acids. In germline, CDR1 is LGHDT, CDR2 YNNKEL (reference sequence). The J segment lost 7 bases and the V segment lost 4 bases, leaving 10 bases of the junction unmatched. The CDR3 bases are TGTGCCAGCAGCCCAGAGGGACTAGCGGGCCGGGGGACCCAGTACTTC. It codes for CASSPEGLAGRGTQYF.

The genes are TRBV5-1 and TRBJ2-3; 9 bases are shared with TRBD1. V lost 5 bases and J lost 0; bases outside the gene matches: 10. CDR3 length equals 17 residues. In germline, CDR1 is SGHRS, CDR2 YFSETQ. The CDR3 sequence: CASRQLRTGASTDTQYF. CDR3 DNA sequence: TGCGCCAGCAGACAGCTCCGGACAGGGGCGAGCACAGATACGCAGTATTTT.

This clone was seen only a few times. The CDR3 here is CASSPGQAPYGYTF. DNA for the CDR3: TGTGCCAGCAGCCCTGGACAGGCCCCCTATGGCTACACCTTC. The rearrangement links TRBV6-6 to TRBJ1-2; 7 bases are shared with TRBD1. CDR3 length: 14 residues. The trim removed 6 bases at V and 4 bases at J, leaving 8 bases unmatched. Per the germline V gene, CDR1 is MNHNY and CDR2 is SVGAGI (reference sequence).

The rearrangement links TRBV7-9 to TRBJ1-2; TRBD1 matches 9 bases. V dropped 0 bases and J dropped 8; count of bases not matched to a gene: 4. Germline V lookup: CDR1 SEHNR, CDR2 FQNEAQ (reference sequence). The CDR3 extends over 14 amino acids. CDR3 DNA: TGTGCCAGCAGCTTAGCCGGGACAGGGTACGGCTACACCTTC. This codes for CASSLAGTGYGYTF.

The chain combines TRBV4-1 with TRBJ2-3, with D unresolved. The V end lost 2 bases, the J end lost 5 bases, and 8 bases lay between the germline ends. Germline CDR1 and CDR2: MGHRA and YSYEKL. The CDR3 sequence is 13 residues long. The CDR3 coding sequence is TGCGCCAGCAGCCAAAATCGGAGAGATACGCAGTATTTT. Translating gives CASSQNRRDTQYF.

Only a few counts were recorded for this clone. This same CDR3 is encoded by further DNA sequences in the sample. The genes are TRBV5-1 and TRBJ2-7, with TRBD2 matching 8 bases. V was pared by 4 bases and J by 0 bases, with 6 bases of the junction left unmatched. CDR1 is SGHRS and CDR2 is YFSETQ in the germline V gene. The CDR3 is 15 residues long. The CDR3 here is CASSPTGGSSYEQYF. The CDR3 DNA follows: TGCGCCAGCAGCCCGACGGGGGGGTCCTCCTACGAGCAGTACTTC.

The chain couples TRBV6-5 to TRBJ2-1; possible D gene TRBD1, 6 bases. The CDR3 is 13 residues long. From germline, CDR1 is MNHEY and CDR2 SVGAGI. Trimming took off 5 bases at V and 6 bases at J, with 11 bases between the two ends. For the CDR3, the DNA is TGTGCCAGCAGTATACAGGGCGGCAATGAGCAGTTCTTC. Encoded protein: CASSIQGGNEQFF.

The chain links TRBV18 to TRBJ2-3; 9 positions agree with TRBD1. This CDR3 is built from 15 residues. Germline CDR1 KGHSH, CDR2 LQKENI. Trimming removed 6 bases from V and 2 bases from J; junction bases left unmatched: 6. In DNA form, the CDR3 reads TGTGCCAGCTCCCGTGGACAGGGGTTCACAGATACGCAGTATTTT. Translating it yields CASSRGQGFTDTQYF.

J is TRBJ2-7 and V is TRBV11-2; 14 nucleotides match TRBD2. The CDR3 covers 14 residues. V trimming: 7 bases; J trimming: 6 bases; junction bases outside the gene matches: 5. The V gene's germline CDR1 is SGHAT and CDR2 FQNNGV. This chain's CDR3 is CASMRLAGGGEQYF. CDR3 sequence (DNA): TGTGCCAGCATGCGACTAGCGGGAGGGGGCGAGCAGTACTTC.

This clone was observed once. The genes are TRBV5-6 and TRBJ1-6, with TRBD1 identical over 7 bases. CDR1 is SGHDT and CDR2 is YYEEEE in the germline V gene. This CDR3 comprises 15 residues. With 0 bases clipped from V and 4 bases from J, the junction kept 1 base outside the gene matches. The CDR3: CASSLETGYNSPLHF. DNA for the CDR3: TGTGCCAGCAGCTTGGAGACAGGGTATAATTCACCCCTCCACTTT.

The gene calls are TRBV27 and TRBJ1-1, with no clear D. The V end lost 11 bases, the J end lost 1 base, and 5 bases lay between the germline ends. Germline CDR1 reads MNHEY; CDR2 reads SMNVEV (reference sequence). The CDR3 runs to 10 residues. CDR3 nucleotides: TGTGCCGAGAGGAACACTGAAGCTTTCTTT. Translation gives CAERNTEAFF.

V is TRBV5-1 and J is TRBJ2-5; 7 bases agree with TRBD2. Germline-derived CDR1 and CDR2 are SGHRS and YFSETQ. The CDR3 is 14 amino acids. V was clipped by 4 bases and J by 0 bases; unmatched bases: 3. The CDR3 reads CASSGRDYQETQYF. Here the CDR3 DNA reads TGCGCCAGCAGCGGGAGGGACTACCAAGAGACCCAGTACTTC.

V and J are TRBV5-8 and TRBJ2-3, with TRBD2 identical over 15 bases. The CDR3 runs to 18 residues. The trim removed 0 bases at V and 1 base at J, leaving 3 bases unmatched. The V gene's germline CDR1 is SGHTS and CDR2 YDEGEE. In nucleotides, the CDR3 is TGTGCCAGCAGCTTGGTGGGACTAGCGGGAGGCGGCACAGATACGCAGTATTTT. Amino acids: CASSLVGLAGGGTDTQYF.

The chain carries TRBV2 and TRBJ1-5, with 10 bases fitting TRBD1. Germline-derived CDR1 and CDR2 are SNHLY and FYNNEI. The CDR3 sequence is 15 residues long. With 5 bases clipped from V and 3 bases from J, the junction kept 4 bases outside the gene matches. CDR3 sequence reads: CASSQDRGYNQPQHF. CDR3 sequence (DNA): TGTGCCAGCAGTCAGGACAGGGGGTACAATCAGCCCCAGCATTTT.

This clone was picked up one time. The chain has TRBV5-6 and TRBJ2-1; D is perhaps TRBD1 (6 bases). Trimming pared 3 bases from V and 7 bases from J, leaving 14 bases between. This CDR3 has 14 amino acids. Germline V gene sequence: CDR1 SGHDT, CDR2 YYEEEE. CDR3 sequence reads: CASSWGVGANEQFF. The CDR3 coding sequence is TGTGCCAGCAGCTGGGGTGTGGGGGCTAATGAGCAGTTCTTC.

The chain employs TRBV19 and TRBJ1-5; maybe TRBD1 (6 bases). Germline CDR1 LNHDA, CDR2 SQIVND (reference sequence). Trimming stripped 5 bases from V and 5 bases from J, with 13 bases between. The CDR3 has 14 amino acids. The CDR3 DNA reads TGTGCCAGTAGTTCCCAACAGGGTTATCAGCCCCAGCATTTT. It codes for CASSSQQGYQPQHF.

This chain connects TRBV7-9 to TRBJ2-3; D may be TRBD2 (6 bases). The V gene lost 8 bases and the J gene lost 2 bases, with 14 bases spanning the gap. CDR1 is SEHNR, CDR2 FQNEAQ, per germline (reference sequence). CDR3 length: 14 amino acids. The DNA of the CDR3 is TGTGCCAGCGGCCCAGCGGGTGCCACAGATACGCAGTATTTT. This sequence encodes CASGPAGATDTQYF.

The J gene is TRBJ1-6, the V gene TRBV7-9; D is possibly TRBD1 (6 bases). The V end lost 5 bases, the J end lost 14 bases, and 22 bases lay between the germline ends. The V gene's germline CDR1 is SEHNR and CDR2 FQNEAQ (reference sequence). This CDR3 has 15 amino acids. As DNA, the CDR3 is TGTGCCAGCAGCCCTCCGGGACAAGCCTTTAGGGCCCTCCACTTT. Its protein product is CASSPPGQAFRALHF. The whole variable domain, filled in from reference TRBV7-9 and TRBJ1-6, reads DTGVSQNPRHKITKRGQNVTFRCDPISEHNRLYWYRQTLGQGPEFLTYFQNEAQLEKSRLLSDRFSAERPKGSFSTLEIQRTEQGDSAMYLCASSPPGQAFRALHFGNGTRLTVT.

The chain has TRBV3-1 (or the pseudogene TRBV3-2) and TRBJ1-2, with 10 bases that match TRBD1. The CDR3 covers 14 residues. The V and J ends lost 0 bases and 6 bases, in that order; junction bases with no gene match: 1. Germline assignment: CDR1 LGHDT and CDR2 YNNKEL (reference sequence). In DNA form, the CDR3 reads TGTGCCAGCAGCCAAGAAGGGACAGGGGATGGCTACACCTTC. This encodes CASSQEGTGDGYTF.

This chain connects TRBV7-3 to TRBJ2-1; no clear D gene. The CDR3 consists of 15 residues. CDR1 and CDR2 from the germline V gene are SGHTA and FQGTGA. With 1 base removed from V and 0 bases from J, the gap between germline ends came to 7 bases. Here the CDR3 DNA reads TGTGCCAGCAGCTTAATGGCCCGCTCCTACAATGAGCAGTTCTTC. Residues: CASSLMARSYNEQFF.

The chain uses TRBV30 and TRBJ1-1, with D perhaps matching TRBD1 (6 bases). The V gene lost 0 bases and the J gene lost 1 base, with 15 bases spanning the gap. This CDR3 has 16 amino acids. Germline loops: CDR1 GTSNPN, CDR2 SVGIG (reference sequence). CDR3 sequence: CAWSVDRGRGNTEAFF. CDR3 in DNA: TGTGCCTGGAGTGTAGATCGGGGCAGGGGGAACACTGAAGCTTTCTTT.

This clone appeared many times. The chain uses TRBV5-1 and TRBJ2-2; perhaps TRBD1 as D (6 bases). Germline CDR1 is SGHRS and CDR2 is YFSETQ. The length of the CDR3 is 15 residues. Trimming shortened V by 4 bases and J by 6 bases, and 16 bases separated the two germline ends. DNA of the CDR3: TGCGCCAGCAGCCTGGACAGACCAGGGGCCGGGGAGCTGTTTTTT. This translates into CASSLDRPGAGELFF. Based on the CDR3 plus reference TRBV5-1 and TRBJ2-2, the full variable domain is KAGVTQTPRYLIKTRGQQVTLSCSPISGHRSVSWYQQTPGQGLQFLFEYFSETQRNKGNFPGRFSGRQFSNSRSEMNVSTLELGDSALYLCASSLDRPGAGELFFGEGSRLTVL.